This T cell receptor beta chain is drawn from a study of blood T cell repertoires in COVID-19. Background on the study: Material from acute and convalescent COVID-19 was sourced from the United States, Italy and Spain. PBMCs, B-cell-depleted T cells, or T cells provided the cDNA or gDNA that made up the material.

This clone was counted a few times. The J segment lost 0 bases and the V segment lost 6 bases, leaving 7 bases of the junction unmatched. This CDR3 is built from 18 residues. The germline gives CDR1 LGHNT, CDR2 FRNRAP. Original processing methods: Estimates of nucleated cell counts were drawn from the amplification of reference gene primers. Profiled with immunoSEQ multiplex PCR; TCRdb holds only in-frame clones, not every one. D and trimming were read from the DNA, whereas the V and J calls and clone size are those reported in that table. The repertoire has some 48,000 clones, about 83% of them found once; the top ten carry around 4.9%.

This receptor was obtained from a human donor in a cohort sampled during active COVID-19. The V and J genes are TRBV12-5 and TRBJ2-6, with 11 positions matching TRBD2. The sequencing input was peripheral blood. CDR3 sequence reads: CASGASGGPNSGANVLTF. CDR3 DNA: TGTGCTAGTGGCGCTAGCGGGGGGCCTAACTCTGGGGCCAACGTCCTGACTTTC.